This T cell receptor (beta chain) was captured by sequencing in a study of T-cell memory formation after mild COVID-19 (dated by TCRdb to the early 2020s). Describing the broader study: TCR sequence clusters from the two donors were found to be largely donor specific. In a couple of donors, T-cell clones that expanded and contracted after mild COVID-19 were followed by sequencing TCRalpha and TCRbeta repertoires longitudinally. The cohort was made up of two young adult volunteers, one female and one male, who were previously healthy. Study-wide findings and limitations: Contracting CD4+ clones were found mainly in CM and EM memory subsets, while CD8+ clones were enriched in EMRA. Some responding clones were found in pre-infection memory, which suggests that pre-existing cross-reactive memory T cells took part in the SARS-CoV-2 response. Clones that contracted from day 15 to 85 showed balanced CD4/CD8 phenotypes, whereas a second wave of clones that expanded from day 15 to 37 leaned towards CD4+. Whether the second-wave clones peaking on day 37 were SARS-CoV-2 specific was not confirmed. The study included only a couple of mild cases, and larger cohorts that include severe cases with pre-infection samples were judged to be necessary.

This clonotype came up a few times. Its specific antigen is unknown. Base-call qualities are not available, and no considerably larger clone is one nucleotide away. Ficoll-Paque density gradient centrifugation was used to isolate PBMCs. Clipping removes 4 bases from V and 5 bases from J, with 7 as the unmatched junction base count. The CDR3 starts with the cysteine, ends with the phenylalanine, and has 14 residues. Of all the DNA, just the CDR3 is kept, 42 bases in frame from base 1. CDR1 SGHRS and CDR2 YFSETQ are derived from the germline V gene. Sequencer: Illumina NovaSeq 6000. cDNA libraries for TCRalpha and TCRbeta were prepared by 5'RACE using constant-segment primers, with sample barcodes and unique molecular identifiers added. Trizol reagent was used to extract RNA from every sample. The libraries were amplified in two PCR steps, and the second step added a second sample barcode and Illumina TruSeq adapters. Sequencing of libraries was performed on an Illumina NovaSeq with 2 x 150 bp paired-end reads. In the source study's methods: Reads were demultiplexed and collapsed into UMI-guided consensus sequences with migec v1.2.7. Using mixcr v2.1.11, UMI consensuses were aligned to TRA and TRB V and J templates and then assembled into clonotypes. Clonotypes were classified as expanded or contracted when called significant by both edgeR and NoisET, with noise models trained on biological replicates. For edgeR calls, the thresholds were a false discovery rate-adjusted p below 0.01 and a log2 fold-change of 1. PCA with hierarchical clustering of max-normalized trajectories of the 1000 most abundant clonotypes was used as exploratory dynamics analysis. Separately sequenced CD4+ and CD8+ repertoires were used to assign a CD4 or CD8 phenotype to each responding clone. The public reads were reprocessed in TCRdb via fastp at Q25 and MiXCR, keeping in-frame beta chains. Rows are unified per CDR3 protein, each entry keeping the most common DNA and genes. TCRdb, not the original authors, processed these V and J calls. A total of approximately 480,000 distinct CDR3 sequences appear in this sample, approximately 18% of them only once. Clones ranked in the top ten supply roughly an eighth of the sample.

Sample: PBMCs or a T cell subset sorted from them (not recorded which). The V and J genes are TRBV5-1 and TRBJ2-7; TRBD1 lines up with 9 middle nucleotides. The receptor comes from an adult woman who had mild COVID-19 (a few samples of this study predate the infection). The sample titles of this study are shuffled in the database, so cell type and time point are left out; the donor was told from shared clones. Here is the DNA: TGCGCCAGCAGCCAGGACAGGGGTGAGGACGAGCAGTACTTC. Its coded protein is CASSQDRGEDEQYF.